Here is one TCR beta chain with its context. Its antigen has not been determined. Per-base qualities were not stored, and no clone one base away is much larger. Whole blood was collected in K2EDTA tubes by collaborating institutions according to the institutions' own protocols. For TCRbeta analysis, collaborators shipped samples as frozen whole blood, isolated PBMCs, or DNA extracted from either of those sample types. These data are taken from a study of blood T cell repertoires in COVID-19 (dated by TCRdb to 2019 to 2021). For context, the study as a whole: Collaborator samples came from the United States, Italy and Spain and covered acute and convalescent phases of COVID-19. Samples were obtained from the ongoing ImmuneRACE study (first 160 participants) and from over a thousand subjects provided by 6 global collaborators. Where HLA class I and class II types were available, the types were taken from metadata supplied by the sample provider, not from assay-based typing. The sample metadata nearly always contained a de-identified subject ID, COVID-19 status, age in years and sex. The repertoires were released in a freely available public database meant as a resource for research on the immune response to SARS-CoV-2. The dataset comprised deeply sampled blood TCRbeta repertoires from subjects exposed to, actively infected with, or recovered from COVID-19. The material from the prospective study consisted of cDNA or gDNA derived from T cells, B-cell-depleted T cells, or PBMCs.

TCRbeta CDR3 regions were amplified from genomic DNA using the immunoSEQ Assay, a bias-controlled multiplex PCR. For the original study's pipeline: Nucleated cell counts per sample were estimated from amplification of reference gene primers within the assay. Sequence reads were collapsed and filtered to measure the absolute abundance of every unique TCRbeta CDR3 rearrangement. For each sample, productive Simpson clonality was calculated by taking the square root of Simpson's diversity index across productive rearrangements. TCRdb carries this immuneACCESS record with in-frame sequences only. Its versions omit some clonotypes, under half of them owing to an unresolved V gene in the studies checked, with the rest unexplained. V and J calls plus clone size are reproduced from that table; the DNA served to infer D and trimming. The sample has 260,000 or so clones on record, approximately 87% of them singletons. 8.6% of the sample lies in the top ten.

Broader findings and caveats from the paper: The quantity of clinical and demographic metadata differed by source and by participant and was supplied without curation.

Via the germline V gene, CDR1 is MGHRA and CDR2 YSYEKL. Trimmed from V: 0 bases; trimmed from J: 7 bases; junction bases lacking a gene match: 7. The CDR3 covers 16 residues, taking in both the cysteine and the phenylalanine. Only the CDR3 part of the read is kept: 48 bases, read in frame from the first base. This TCR came from a human donor in a cohort sampled during active COVID-19. Material: peripheral blood. Recombination connected TRBV4-1 to TRBJ2-1; TRBD1 agrees with 9 junctional bases. The CDR3 protein sequence reads: CASSQDLGTGRNEQFF. At the DNA level, the sequence is TGCGCCAGCAGCCAAGATCTTGGGACAGGGAGGAATGAGCAGTTCTTC.